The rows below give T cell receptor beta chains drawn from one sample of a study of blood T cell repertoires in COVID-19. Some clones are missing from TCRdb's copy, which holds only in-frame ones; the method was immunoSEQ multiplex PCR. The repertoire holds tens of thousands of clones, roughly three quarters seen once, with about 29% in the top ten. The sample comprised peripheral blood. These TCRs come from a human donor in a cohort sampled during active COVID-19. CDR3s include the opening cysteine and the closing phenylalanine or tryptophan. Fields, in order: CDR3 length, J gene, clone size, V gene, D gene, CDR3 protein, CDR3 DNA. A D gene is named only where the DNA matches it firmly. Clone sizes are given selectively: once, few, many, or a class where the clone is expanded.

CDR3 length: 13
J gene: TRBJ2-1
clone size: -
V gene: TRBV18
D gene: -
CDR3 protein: CASSSDWGSEQFF
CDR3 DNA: TGTGCCAGCTCGTCGGACTGGGGTAGTGAGCAGTTCTTC

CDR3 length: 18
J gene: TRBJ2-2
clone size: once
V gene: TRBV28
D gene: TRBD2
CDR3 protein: CASSLTSGRALNTGELFF
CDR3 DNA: TGTGCCAGCAGTTTGACTAGCGGGAGGGCCCTTAACACCGGGGAGCTGTTTTTT

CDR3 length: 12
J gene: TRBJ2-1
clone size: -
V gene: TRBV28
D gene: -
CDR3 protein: CASSSRGIEQFF
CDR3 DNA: TGTGCCAGCAGTTCCCGCGGGATTGAGCAGTTCTTC

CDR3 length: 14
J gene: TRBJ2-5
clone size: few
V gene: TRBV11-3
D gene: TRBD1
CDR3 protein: CASSLTGAQETQYF
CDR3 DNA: TGTGCCAGCAGCCTGACAGGGGCACAAGAGACCCAGTACTTC

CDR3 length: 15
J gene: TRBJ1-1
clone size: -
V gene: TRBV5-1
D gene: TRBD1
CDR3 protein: CASSWGTGTNTEAFF
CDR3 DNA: TGCGCCAGCAGCTGGGGGACAGGAACGAACACTGAAGCTTTCTTT

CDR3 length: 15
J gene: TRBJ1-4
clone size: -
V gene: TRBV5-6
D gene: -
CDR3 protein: CASSLGPRNDEKLFF
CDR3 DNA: TGTGCCAGCAGCTTGGGGCCACGAAATGATGAAAAACTGTTTTTT

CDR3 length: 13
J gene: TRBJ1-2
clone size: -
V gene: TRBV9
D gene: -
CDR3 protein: CASSVEPKRGYTF
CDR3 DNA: TGTGCCAGCAGCGTAGAACCCAAACGGGGCTACACCTTC

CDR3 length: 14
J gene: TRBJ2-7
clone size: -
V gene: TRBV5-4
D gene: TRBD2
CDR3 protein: CASSRAGDSYEQYF
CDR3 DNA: TGTGCCAGCAGCCGTGCGGGAGACTCCTACGAGCAGTACTTC

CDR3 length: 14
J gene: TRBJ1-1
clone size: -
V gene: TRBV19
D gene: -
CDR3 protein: CASVPKVPGTEAFF
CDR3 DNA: TGTGCCAGTGTCCCTAAGGTCCCAGGGACTGAAGCTTTCTTT

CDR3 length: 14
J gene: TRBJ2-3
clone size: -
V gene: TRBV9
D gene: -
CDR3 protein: CASSVGAPADTQYF
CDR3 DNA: TGTGCCAGCAGCGTTGGTGCGCCGGCAGATACGCAGTATTTT

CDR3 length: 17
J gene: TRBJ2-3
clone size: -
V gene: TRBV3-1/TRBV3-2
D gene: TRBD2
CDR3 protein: CASSQGYGTSGTDTQYF
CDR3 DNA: TGTGCCAGCAGCCAAGGCTATGGGACTAGCGGGACAGATACGCAGTATTTT

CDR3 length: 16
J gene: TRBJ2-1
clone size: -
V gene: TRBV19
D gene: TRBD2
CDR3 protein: CASSIGVAGGLNEQFF
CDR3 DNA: TGTGCCAGTAGTATAGGGGTAGCGGGGGGGCTCAATGAGCAGTTCTTC

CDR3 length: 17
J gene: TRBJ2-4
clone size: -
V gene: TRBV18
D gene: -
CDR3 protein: CASSPTGQSGVKNIQYF
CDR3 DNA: TGTGCCAGCTCACCAACGGGGCAGTCGGGAGTCAAAAACATTCAGTACTTC

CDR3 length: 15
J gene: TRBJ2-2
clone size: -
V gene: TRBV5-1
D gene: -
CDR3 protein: CASSLAGPNTGELFF
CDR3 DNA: TGCGCCAGCAGCTTGGCAGGGCCGAACACCGGGGAGCTGTTTTTT

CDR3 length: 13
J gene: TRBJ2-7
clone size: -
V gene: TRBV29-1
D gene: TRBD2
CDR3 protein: CSVEGTRGTQQYF
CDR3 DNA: TGCAGCGTTGAAGGTACGCGGGGGACCCAACAGTACTTC

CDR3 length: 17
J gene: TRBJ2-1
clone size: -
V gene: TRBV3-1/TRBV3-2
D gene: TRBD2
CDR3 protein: CASSRSVSGRINNEQFF
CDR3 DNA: TGTGCCAGCAGCCGAAGCGTTAGCGGGAGGATCAACAATGAGCAGTTCTTC

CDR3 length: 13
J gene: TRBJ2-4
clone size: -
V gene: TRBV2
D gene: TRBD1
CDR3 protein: CASGTGGTTIQYF
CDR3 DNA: TGTGCCAGCGGGACAGGGGGAACGACCATTCAGTACTTC

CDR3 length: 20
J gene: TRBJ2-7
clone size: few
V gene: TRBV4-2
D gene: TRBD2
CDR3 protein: CASSHTPGLAGGRSSYEQYF
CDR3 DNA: TGTGCCAGCAGCCACACACCGGGACTAGCGGGAGGTCGCAGCTCCTACGAGCAGTACTTC

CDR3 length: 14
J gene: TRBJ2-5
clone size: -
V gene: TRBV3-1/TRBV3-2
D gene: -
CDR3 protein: CASSRLLASETQYF
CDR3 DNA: TGTGCCAGCAGCCGACTCCTAGCGTCGGAGACCCAGTACTTC

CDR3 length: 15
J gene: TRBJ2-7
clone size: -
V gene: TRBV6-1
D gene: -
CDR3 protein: CASSEALVSSYEQYF
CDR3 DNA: TGTGCCAGCAGTGAAGCGCTCGTGAGCTCCTACGAGCAGTACTTC

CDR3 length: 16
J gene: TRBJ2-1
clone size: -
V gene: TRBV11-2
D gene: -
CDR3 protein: CASSFVTGNTYNEQFF
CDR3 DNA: TGTGCCAGCAGCTTCGTGACAGGTAATACCTACAATGAGCAGTTCTTC

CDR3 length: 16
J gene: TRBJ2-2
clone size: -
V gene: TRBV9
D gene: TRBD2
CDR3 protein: CASSAGGVAGTGELFF
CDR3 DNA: TGTGCCAGCAGCGCGGGAGGAGTAGCGGGGACCGGGGAGCTGTTTTTT

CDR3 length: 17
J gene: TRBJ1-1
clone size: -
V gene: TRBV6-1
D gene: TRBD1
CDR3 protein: CASSEVGQGALNTEAFF
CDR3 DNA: TGTGCCAGCAGTGAGGTAGGGCAGGGGGCCCTGAACACTGAAGCTTTCTTT

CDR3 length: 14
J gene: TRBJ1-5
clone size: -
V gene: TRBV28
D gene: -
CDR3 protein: CASRRQGANQPQHF
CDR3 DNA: TGTGCCAGCAGGCGACAAGGGGCTAATCAGCCCCAGCATTTT

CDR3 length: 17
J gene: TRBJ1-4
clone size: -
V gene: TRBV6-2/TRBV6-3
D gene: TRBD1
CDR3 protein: CASSSALEGALNEKLFF
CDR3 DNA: TGTGCCAGCAGTTCCGCACTGGAGGGGGCCCTAAATGAAAAACTGTTTTTT

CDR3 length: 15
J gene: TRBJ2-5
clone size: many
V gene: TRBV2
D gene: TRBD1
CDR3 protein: CASSVPGQGQGTQYF
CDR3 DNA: TGTGCCAGCAGTGTCCCGGGACAGGGGCAGGGGACCCAGTACTTC

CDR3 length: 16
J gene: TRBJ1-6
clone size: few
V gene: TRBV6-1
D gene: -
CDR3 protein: CASSEYSPLSGSPLHF
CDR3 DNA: TGTGCCAGCAGTGAATATAGCCCCCTATCGGGTTCACCCCTCCACTTT

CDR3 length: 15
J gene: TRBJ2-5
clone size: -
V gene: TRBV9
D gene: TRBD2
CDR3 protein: CASSVAPGGQETQYF
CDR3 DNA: TGTGCCAGCAGCGTAGCTCCCGGGGGGCAAGAGACCCAGTACTTC

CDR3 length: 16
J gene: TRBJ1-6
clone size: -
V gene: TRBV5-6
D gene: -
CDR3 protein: CASSLVREGIGSPLHF
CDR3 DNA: TGTGCCAGCAGCTTGGTCAGGGAAGGGATCGGTTCACCCCTCCACTTT

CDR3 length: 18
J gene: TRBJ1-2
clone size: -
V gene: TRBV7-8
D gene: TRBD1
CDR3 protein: CASSLRGQVTSFNYGYTF
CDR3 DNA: TGTGCCAGCAGCCTCCGGGGACAGGTGACATCCTTTAACTATGGCTACACCTTC

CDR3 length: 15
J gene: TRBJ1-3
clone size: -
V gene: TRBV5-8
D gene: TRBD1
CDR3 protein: CASSLQGYSGNTIYF
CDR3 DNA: TGTGCCAGCAGCTTACAGGGGTACTCTGGAAACACCATATATTTT

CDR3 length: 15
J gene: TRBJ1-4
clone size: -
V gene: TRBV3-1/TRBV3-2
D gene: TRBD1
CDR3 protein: CASSPRTGGGEKLFF
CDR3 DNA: TGTGCCAGCAGCCCCCGGACAGGGGGCGGGGAAAAACTGTTTTTT

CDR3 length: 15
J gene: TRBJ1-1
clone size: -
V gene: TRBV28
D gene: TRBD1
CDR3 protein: CASSVPRDRNTEAFF
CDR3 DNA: TGTGCCAGCAGTGTCCCCCGGGACAGGAACACTGAAGCTTTCTTT

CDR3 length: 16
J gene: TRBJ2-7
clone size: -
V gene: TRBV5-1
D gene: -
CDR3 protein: CASSLGGQGPIYEQYF
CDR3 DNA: TGCGCCAGCAGCTTAGGTGGGCAGGGGCCCATCTACGAGCAGTACTTC

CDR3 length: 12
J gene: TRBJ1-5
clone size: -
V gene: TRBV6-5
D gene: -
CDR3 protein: CASSRSGQPQHF
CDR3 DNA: TGTGCCAGCAGTAGGTCAGGTCAGCCCCAGCATTTT

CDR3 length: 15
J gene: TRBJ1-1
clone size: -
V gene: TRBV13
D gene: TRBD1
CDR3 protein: CASSDTGTGNTEAFF
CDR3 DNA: TGTGCCAGCAGCGACACCGGGACAGGGAACACTGAAGCTTTCTTT

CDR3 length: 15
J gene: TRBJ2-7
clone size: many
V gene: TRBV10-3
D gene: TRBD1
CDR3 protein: CAISDLRTGVYEQYF
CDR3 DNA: TGTGCCATCAGTGATCTCAGGACAGGGGTTTACGAGCAGTACTTC

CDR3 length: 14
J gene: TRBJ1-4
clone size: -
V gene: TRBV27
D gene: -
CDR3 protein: CASSLARGAEKLFF
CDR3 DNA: TGTGCCAGCAGTTTGGCCAGGGGAGCTGAAAAACTGTTTTTT

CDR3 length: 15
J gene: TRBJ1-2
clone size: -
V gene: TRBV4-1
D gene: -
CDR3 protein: CASSLHGGGLDGYTF
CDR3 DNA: TGCGCCAGCAGCCTCCACGGGGGGGGACTGGATGGCTACACCTTC

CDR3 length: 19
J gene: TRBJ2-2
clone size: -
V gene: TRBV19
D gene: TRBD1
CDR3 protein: CASSIDQHSGTGHTGELFF
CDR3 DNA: TGTGCCAGTAGTATAGATCAACACAGCGGGACAGGGCACACCGGGGAGCTGTTTTTT

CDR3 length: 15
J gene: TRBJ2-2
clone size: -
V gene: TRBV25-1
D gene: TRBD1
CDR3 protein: CASSPMGQGAGELFF
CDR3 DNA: TGTGCCAGCAGCCCCATGGGACAGGGGGCCGGGGAGCTGTTTTTT

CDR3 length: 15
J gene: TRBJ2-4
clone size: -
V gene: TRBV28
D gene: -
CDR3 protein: CASTNGGIAKNIQYF
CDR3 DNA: TGTGCCAGCACCAACGGAGGAATAGCCAAAAACATTCAGTACTTC

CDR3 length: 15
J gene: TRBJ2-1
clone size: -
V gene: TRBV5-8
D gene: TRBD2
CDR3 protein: CASSSTSGIRDEQFF
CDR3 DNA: TGTGCCAGCAGCTCGACTAGCGGGATTAGGGATGAGCAGTTCTTC

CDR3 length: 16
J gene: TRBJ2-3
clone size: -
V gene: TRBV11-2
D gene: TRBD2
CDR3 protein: CASSPDLGGVADTQYF
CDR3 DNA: TGTGCCAGCAGCCCAGATTTGGGAGGGGTGGCAGATACGCAGTATTTT

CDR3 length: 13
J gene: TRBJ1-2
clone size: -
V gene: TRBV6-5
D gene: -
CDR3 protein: CASRAYRVDGYTF
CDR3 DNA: TGTGCCAGTCGGGCCTACAGGGTAGATGGCTACACCTTC

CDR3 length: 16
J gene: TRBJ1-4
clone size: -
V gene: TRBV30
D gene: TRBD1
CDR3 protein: CAWRPGTGGLVEKLFF
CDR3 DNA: TGTGCCTGGAGACCCGGGACAGGGGGCTTAGTTGAAAAACTGTTTTTT

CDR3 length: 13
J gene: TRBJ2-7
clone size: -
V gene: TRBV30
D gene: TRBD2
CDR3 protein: CAWSVAGVGEQYF
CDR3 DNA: TGTGCCTGGAGCGTAGCGGGGGTAGGAGAGCAGTACTTC

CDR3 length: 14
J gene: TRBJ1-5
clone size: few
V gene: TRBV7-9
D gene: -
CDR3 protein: CASSPGAGNQPQHF
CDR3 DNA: TGTGCCAGCAGCCCGGGAGCGGGAAATCAGCCCCAGCATTTT

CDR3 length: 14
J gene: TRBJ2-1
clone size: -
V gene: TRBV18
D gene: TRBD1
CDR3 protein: CASSPRTGNNEQFF
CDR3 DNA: TGTGCCAGCTCACCCAGGACAGGCAACAATGAGCAGTTCTTC

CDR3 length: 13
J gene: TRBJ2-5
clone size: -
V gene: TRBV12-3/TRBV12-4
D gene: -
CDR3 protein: CASSGSSSETQYF
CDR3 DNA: TGTGCCAGCAGCGGGTCTTCATCAGAGACCCAGTACTTC

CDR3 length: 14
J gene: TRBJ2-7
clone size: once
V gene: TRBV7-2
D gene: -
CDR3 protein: CASSLLLGLREQYF
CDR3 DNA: TGTGCCAGCAGCCTTCTCCTCGGTCTCCGGGAGCAGTACTTC

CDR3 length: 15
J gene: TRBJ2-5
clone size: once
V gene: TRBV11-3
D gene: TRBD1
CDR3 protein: CASSPGQGPQETQYF
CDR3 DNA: TGTGCCAGCAGCCCTGGACAGGGACCCCAAGAGACCCAGTACTTC

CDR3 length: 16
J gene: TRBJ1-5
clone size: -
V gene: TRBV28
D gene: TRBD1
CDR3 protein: CASSTNPGGVNQPQHF
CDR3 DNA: TGTGCCAGCAGTACTAATCCAGGGGGAGTTAATCAGCCCCAGCATTTT

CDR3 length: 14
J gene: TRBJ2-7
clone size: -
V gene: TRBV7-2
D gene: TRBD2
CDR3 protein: CASSHRTGGYEQYF
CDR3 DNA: TGTGCCAGCAGCCATCGGACGGGGGGCTACGAGCAGTACTTC

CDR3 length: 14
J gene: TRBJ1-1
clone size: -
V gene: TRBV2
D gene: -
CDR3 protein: CASSVRQMNTEAFF
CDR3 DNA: TGTGCCAGCAGCGTGCGACAGATGAACACTGAAGCTTTCTTT

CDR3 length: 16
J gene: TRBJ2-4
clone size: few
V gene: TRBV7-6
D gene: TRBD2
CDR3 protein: CASSPTSGWGKNIQYF
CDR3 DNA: TGTGCCAGCAGCCCGACTAGCGGGTGGGGCAAAAACATTCAGTACTTC

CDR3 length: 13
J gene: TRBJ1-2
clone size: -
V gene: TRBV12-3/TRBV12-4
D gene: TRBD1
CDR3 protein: CASQDRVGYGYTF
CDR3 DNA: TGTGCCAGCCAGGACAGGGTGGGCTATGGCTACACCTTC

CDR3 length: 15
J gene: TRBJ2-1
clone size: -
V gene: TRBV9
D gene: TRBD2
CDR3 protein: CASSTRLAGADEQFF
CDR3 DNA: TGTGCCAGCAGCACTCGACTAGCGGGGGCCGATGAGCAGTTCTTC

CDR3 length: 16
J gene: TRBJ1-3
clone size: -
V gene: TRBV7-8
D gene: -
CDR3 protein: CASSLGAAGAGNTIYF
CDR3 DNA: TGTGCCAGCAGCTTAGGAGCCGCAGGGGCTGGAAACACCATATATTTT

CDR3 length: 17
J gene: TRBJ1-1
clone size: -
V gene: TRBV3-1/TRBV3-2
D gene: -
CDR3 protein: CASSLRPTGRGRTEAFF
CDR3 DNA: TGTGCCAGCAGCCTTCGTCCTACTGGGAGGGGAAGGACTGAAGCTTTCTTT